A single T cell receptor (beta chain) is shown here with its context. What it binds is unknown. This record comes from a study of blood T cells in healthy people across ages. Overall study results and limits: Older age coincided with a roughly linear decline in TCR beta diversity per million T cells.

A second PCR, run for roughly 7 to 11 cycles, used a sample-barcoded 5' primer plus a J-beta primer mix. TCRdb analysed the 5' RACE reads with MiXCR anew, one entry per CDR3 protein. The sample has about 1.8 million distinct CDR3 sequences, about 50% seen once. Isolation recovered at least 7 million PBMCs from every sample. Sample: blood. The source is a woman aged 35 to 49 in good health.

The DNA for the CDR3 is TGCGCCAGCAGCGGAGGGGACAGGTACGAGCAGTACTTC. Encoded protein: CASSGGDRYEQYF. V gene TRBV5-1 combines with J gene TRBJ2-7; 8 bases map to TRBD1. The germline gives CDR1 SGHRS, CDR2 YFSETQ. The V segment lost 4 bases and the J segment 4 bases; nucleotides outside the gene matches: 4. The CDR3 runs to 13 residues. The complete variable domain, with remaining parts taken from reference TRBV5-1 and TRBJ2-7, reads KAGVTQTPRYLIKTRGQQVTLSCSPISGHRSVSWYQQTPGQGLQFLFEYFSETQRNKGNFPGRFSGRQFSNSRSEMNVSTLELGDSALYLCASSGGDRYEQYFGPGTRLTVT.